These T cell receptor beta chains were read from a single sample in a study of low-dose radiotherapy and immunotherapy resistance in tumors. TCRdb redid the calling of the reads with MiXCR, one entry per CDR3 protein. The table has approximately 52,000 distinct CDR3 sequences, around 35% seen once. This material consisted of PBMCs, taken after low-dose radiotherapy plus immunotherapy. Receptors originate from a male donor with rectosigmoid adenocarcinoma. Each CDR3 is given with its conserved first and last residue.

CDR3 length	V gene	J gene	CDR3 protein
17	TRBV18	TRBJ2-6	CASSPSSILSGANVLTF
14	TRBV20-1	TRBJ2-3	CSAGLAGGTDTQYF
16	TRBV9	TRBJ2-3	CASSARGGPKSDTQYF
14	TRBV27	TRBJ1-2	CASSLTGGYYGYTF
16	TRBV11-3	TRBJ2-2	CASSPGTSGSTGELFF
14	TRBV9	TRBJ1-1	CASSVGDIGAEAFF
18	TRBV4-1	TRBJ1-2	CASSGRDRGQMGNYGYTF
13	TRBV6-2/TRBV6-3	TRBJ1-5	CASVTGYNQPQHF
14	TRBV7-9	TRBJ2-5	CASSPGDSLKTQYF
16	TRBV14	TRBJ1-3	CASSQVSGGPGNTIYF
14	TRBV7-6	TRBJ2-3	CASSTGGPTDTQYF
15	TRBV18	TRBJ2-7	CASSHPGQGHYEQYF
15	TRBV12-3/TRBV12-4	TRBJ1-2	CASSRPGQGASGYTF
18	TRBV28	TRBJ2-1	CASSRLAGGFNSYNEQFF
14	TRBV28	TRBJ1-2	CASITGTRGYGYTF
14	TRBV18	TRBJ2-1	CASSPGQGSNEQFF
13	TRBV19	TRBJ2-1	CASNGWGRDEQFF
13	TRBV7-9	TRBJ2-3	CAGTGLPGEGQYF
14	TRBV3-1	TRBJ2-7	CASSLPGRGPEQYF
14	TRBV11-2	TRBJ2-5	CASSLMSDQETQYF
15	TRBV15	TRBJ2-1	CATSRPKDVRNEQFF
14	TRBV12-3/TRBV12-4	TRBJ1-4	CASSFSAANEKLFF
14	TRBV7-2	TRBJ1-1	CASSSQATNTEAFF
17	TRBV21-1	TRBJ2-5	CASSHALAGATTETQYF
15	TRBV7-2	TRBJ1-2	CASSSRYSDNYGYTF
14	TRBV27	TRBJ1-4	CASSQQGWNDKLFF
16	TRBV24-1	TRBJ2-1	CATSDFGSAKVGEQFF
13	TRBV18	TRBJ2-7	CASSADRGGEQYF
18	TRBV7-2	TRBJ1-1	CASSRRQGRVSMNTEAFF
15	TRBV7-9	TRBJ2-7	CASSLAGGGGDEQYF
13	TRBV12-3/TRBV12-4	TRBJ2-1	CASSTKTYNEQFF
15	TRBV2	TRBJ2-3	CASRPQGVSTDTQYF
15	TRBV12-3/TRBV12-4	TRBJ2-6	CASSPDGLNANVLTF
14	TRBV20-1	TRBJ2-7	CSARDRWRLYEQYF
15	TRBV29-1	TRBJ2-3	CSVELAGGRPDTQYF
12	TRBV10-1	TRBJ1-3	CASSHSGNTIYF
15	TRBV4-1	TRBJ2-3	CASSQGPEFGNTQYF
13	TRBV28	TRBJ2-1	CASRTVSYNEQFF
13	TRBV3-1	TRBJ1-6	CASSQGGNSPLHF
16	TRBV6-2/TRBV6-3	TRBJ2-1	CASSYGGLSSYNEQFF
14	TRBV20-1	TRBJ1-5	CSARGSALGQPQHF
15	TRBV7-2	TRBJ2-3	CASSFMTGSTDTQYF
14	TRBV28	TRBJ1-5	CASSSGTGEEPQHF
18	TRBV6-2/TRBV6-3	TRBJ2-7	CASSYSSLVRGRRHEQYF
16	TRBV28	TRBJ2-1	CASKPPGLAGVNEQFF
15	TRBV6-2/TRBV6-3	TRBJ2-6	CASSYMGTGAYVLTF
15	TRBV10-3	TRBJ1-2	CAISESQGYSSGYTF
16	TRBV19	TRBJ1-5	CASSLEMRGRNQPQHF
17	TRBV4-3	TRBJ1-6	CASSPQAPGQGARTLHF
13	TRBV5-4	TRBJ2-3	CASSPPGRDTQYF
15	TRBV11-3	TRBJ2-5	CASSLGLAGGETQYF
13	TRBV6-2/TRBV6-3	TRBJ1-5	CASSLYEHGRQHF
15	TRBV28	TRBJ1-5	CASSSMGQAGWPQHF
17	TRBV7-2	TRBJ2-3	CASSYLRDRVRTDTQYF
15	TRBV28	TRBJ2-3	CASSNPGSYTDTQYF
16	TRBV11-2	TRBJ2-6	CASSLDLVSGANVLTF
13	TRBV28	TRBJ1-4	CASRLGGREKLFF
15	TRBV6-2/TRBV6-3	TRBJ2-5	CASSYGAGQRETQYF
16	TRBV28	TRBJ2-3	CASSYPLNRVTDTQYF